The rows below give T cell receptor beta chains drawn from one sample of a study of OX40 agonist ivuxolimab in advanced cancers. TCRdb's table, derived via immunoSEQ multiplex PCR, lists solely in-frame clones and lacks some. The sample lists more than 75,000 clones, 84% seen once, with around 5.8% in the top ten. This specimen was CD4+ or CD8+ T cells sorted from blood, taken in a trial of the OX40 agonist ivuxolimab. The receptors were gathered from an adult with an advanced solid tumor such as melanoma, head and neck, liver or kidney cancer. Both conserved end residues are part of each CDR3. Fields, in order: J gene, V gene, clone size, D gene, CDR3 protein. A D gene is named only where the DNA matches it firmly. Not all rows give a size; the values are once, few, many and, for expanded clones, a class.

>TRBJ2-2|TRBV11-3|NA|NA
CASSPTGTGVGELFF
>TRBJ1-1|TRBV15|NA|TRBD1
CATSPRDRGARTEAFF
>TRBJ2-3|TRBV5-1|NA|TRBD1
CASSWTGETDTQYF
>TRBJ1-1|TRBV11-2|once|NA
CASSLGQGRNTEAFF
>TRBJ2-2|TRBV7-8|NA|TRBD2
CASSPQPSGSYKAGELFF
>TRBJ2-1|TRBV9|NA|TRBD2
CASSVGIAGEQFF
>TRBJ1-1|TRBV18|NA|NA
CASSSAGVGTEAFF
>TRBJ2-3|TRBV2|NA|NA
CAVHGELTSTDTQYF
>TRBJ1-5|TRBV19|NA|TRBD1
CASSIEDRDGQPQHF
>TRBJ1-4|TRBV5-3|once|NA
CARSSPLGRDNEKLFF
>TRBJ1-5|TRBV2|NA|TRBD1
CASSAKGTGNQPQHF
>TRBJ2-7|TRBV20-1|NA|NA
CSARGGYEQYF
>TRBJ1-1|TRBV6-1|NA|NA
CASSGPPEAFF
>TRBJ2-7|TRBV5-1|NA|TRBD2
CASSPGGVEEQYF
>TRBJ2-3|TRBV19|once|NA
CASSILRSTDTQYF
>TRBJ1-5|TRBV10-3|NA|NA
CAISETVAGQPQHF
>TRBJ1-1|TRBV6-5|NA|TRBD1
CASSSTTGVSTEAFF
>TRBJ2-1|TRBV7-9|NA|TRBD2
CASSLRTSGFNEQFF
>TRBJ1-2|TRBV6-1|NA|NA
CASSEARGYGYTF
>TRBJ2-5|TRBV29-1|NA|NA
CSVGVGSGTQYF
>TRBJ1-5|TRBV14|NA|NA
CASSQGGSQPQHF
>TRBJ2-7|TRBV15|NA|NA
CATSRVDRDYEQYF
>TRBJ2-7|TRBV15|NA|TRBD2
CATSIGGLAGYGQYF
>TRBJ1-5|TRBV5-1|NA|NA
CASSLGGRNQPQHF
>TRBJ1-3|TRBV7-8|NA|NA
CASSLAEGIGNTIYF
>TRBJ1-2|TRBV6-1|NA|NA
CASSEGPSNYGYTF
>TRBJ1-6|TRBV10-3|NA|TRBD1
CAISPGTGYNSPLHF
>TRBJ2-4|TRBV19|few|NA
CASSARGRAKNIQYF
>TRBJ2-2|TRBV4-1|NA|NA
CASSQDQVPGELFF
>TRBJ2-1|TRBV7-7|NA|NA
CASSLRLVQGISYNEQFF
>TRBJ2-4|TRBV19|once|NA
CASRSGDSGAKNIQYF
>TRBJ1-1|TRBV7-2|NA|NA
CASSLGGGAEAFF
>TRBJ2-7|TRBV7-9|NA|NA
CASSSKQGIYYEQYF
>TRBJ1-3|TRBV5-1|NA|TRBD1
CASSLEAGGSGNTIYF
>TRBJ2-7|TRBV7-2|NA|TRBD2
CASSVVGTSGEYEQYF
>TRBJ2-4|TRBV19|NA|TRBD2
CASRATGTSGLAKNIQYF
>TRBJ2-2|TRBV9|NA|TRBD1
CASSVNIGQGDTGELFF
>TRBJ2-5|TRBV30|NA|TRBD2
CAWRWRGGETQYF
>TRBJ1-5|TRBV30|NA|NA
CAWSPDGNQPQHF
>TRBJ2-5|TRBV12-5|NA|NA
CASGSGGGLWTQYF
>TRBJ1-6|TRBV6-5|NA|NA
CASSYSPDNSPLHF
>TRBJ2-5|TRBV6-6|NA|TRBD2
CASRYTGLAGEETQYF
>TRBJ2-7|TRBV5-8|NA|TRBD1
CASSIRTGGYEQYF
>TRBJ2-7|TRBV18|once|TRBD2
CASSPTSGSYEQYF
>TRBJ2-7|TRBV29-1|NA|NA
CSVSGQGYEQYF
>TRBJ1-4|TRBV16|once|TRBD1
CASTQGATNEKLFF
>TRBJ2-2|TRBV9|NA|TRBD1
CASSRQGEVTGELFF
>TRBJ2-3|TRBV5-1|NA|NA
CASKSWAGEFADTQYF
>TRBJ2-1|TRBV11-2|few|TRBD2
CASSRQWTSGRDEQFF
>TRBJ1-1|TRBV6-4|NA|NA
CASSVDSNTEAFF
>TRBJ1-2|TRBV7-2|NA|TRBD1
CASSLGTGLGTYGYTF
>TRBJ1-4|TRBV15|NA|NA
CATSIQGGGNEKLFF
>TRBJ2-2|TRBV29-1|NA|TRBD2
CSVPSSGRDTGELFF
>TRBJ1-2|TRBV4-1|NA|TRBD1
CASSRTMDRPPNYGYTF
>TRBJ2-7|TRBV7-9|NA|TRBD1
CASSSWGQGYEQYF
>TRBJ2-5|TRBV5-8|NA|NA
CASSQDRAQETQYF
>TRBJ1-1|TRBV5-1|NA|NA
CASSLGLGPDMNTEAFF
>TRBJ2-1|TRBV5-1|few|TRBD2
CASSPGTSGRDYNEQFF